This TCR beta chain stems from a study of blood T cell repertoires in COVID-19. Study as a whole: Sites in the United States, Italy and Spain provided acute and convalescent COVID-19 samples. T cells, B-cell-depleted T cells, or PBMCs supplied cDNA or gDNA.

The germline V gene encodes CDR1 MNHEY and CDR2 SVGAGI. The CDR3 consists of 13 residues. V was trimmed by 5 bases and J by 0 bases, leaving 8 bases between them. Per the study methods: By means of reference gene primer amplification, nucleated cell counts were estimated. The protocol was immunoSEQ multiplex PCR, while the TCRdb copy is restricted to in-frame clones and leaves out a portion. The V and J calls and the clone size are those of that table, but D and trimming were determined from the DNA. The sample includes 200,000 to 300,000 clones, 88% seen only once; the top ten take 0.65% to 0.95%. Sequencing used peripheral blood. The chain couples TRBV6-5 to TRBJ2-7, with D tentatively TRBD1 (5 bases). The source of this sequence is a woman aged 25 to 39 with acute or convalescent COVID-19. CDR3 region: CASSQGYSYEQYF. The CDR3 region has the DNA TGTGCCAGCAGTCAGGGCTACTCCTACGAGCAGTACTTC.